This TCR beta chain was recovered during a study of CD8+ T cells in alopecia areata. Whole-study findings and limits: It was observed that many expanded lesional clones persisted in scalp and blood during tofacitinib.

In each case, RNA was isolated and then reverse transcribed into cDNA as the sequencing template. TCRdb's copy holds only in-frame clones and misses some; the assay was immunoSEQ multiplex PCR. Among about 180,000 clones, around half were seen once, and the ten largest hold 11%. Germline V gene lookup returns CDR1 SNHLY and CDR2 FYNNEI. The V end lost 5 bases, the J end lost 5 bases, and 12 bases lay between the germline ends. The CDR3 is made up of 13 amino acids. Documented treatment: oral pan-JAK inhibitor, 5-10 mg twice daily. Lesional scalp punch biopsies and peripheral blood were collected from alopecia areata patients. Worth noting for this clone: No antigen is known for it.

Sequencing used CD8+ T cells sorted from blood, obtained at week 24, from a patient treated with tofacitinib. V gene TRBV2 combines with J gene TRBJ1-1; D remains ambiguous. This TCR was sampled from a human donor with alopecia areata. Here the CDR3 DNA reads TGTGCCAGCAGTCTGGGGTCTAGGACTGAAGCTTTCTTT. It codes for CASSLGSRTEAFF.